The rows below give T cell receptor beta chains drawn from one sample of a study of blood T cell repertoires in COVID-19. Only in-frame clones appear in the TCRdb table, and some are missing; sequencing was by immunoSEQ multiplex PCR. The table shows 55,000 to 75,000 clones, with roughly 90% occurring only once. Sequenced material: peripheral blood. The receptors stem from a human donor in a cohort sampled during active COVID-19. Each CDR3 is given with its conserved first and last residue. D genes are given only for firm matches. Rows may omit the clone size; those that give it use once, few, many or a size class.

V gene: TRBV5-4; clone size: once; D gene: TRBD1; CDR3 length: 15; J gene: TRBJ1-2; CDR3 protein: CASSLERDRGSGYTF; CDR3 DNA: TGTGCCAGCAGCCTGGAACGGGACAGGGGCTCTGGCTACACCTTC
V gene: TRBV7-2; clone size: NA; D gene: NA; CDR3 length: 17; J gene: TRBJ1-1; CDR3 protein: CASSLGTTRLFYTEAFF; CDR3 DNA: TGTGCCAGCAGCTTAGGGACAACGAGGTTATTCTACACTGAAGCTTTCTTT
V gene: TRBV7-9; clone size: NA; D gene: TRBD2; CDR3 length: 15; J gene: TRBJ2-5; CDR3 protein: CASSSGLAGAETQYF; CDR3 DNA: TGTGCCAGCAGCTCGGGACTAGCGGGAGCGGAGACCCAGTACTTC
V gene: TRBV28; clone size: NA; D gene: NA; CDR3 length: 12; J gene: TRBJ1-6; CDR3 protein: CASRTPTSPLHF; CDR3 DNA: TGTGCCAGCAGAACACCAACTTCACCCCTCCACTTT
V gene: TRBV24-1; clone size: once; D gene: NA; CDR3 length: 15; J gene: TRBJ1-4; CDR3 protein: CATSFGGGSGEKLFF; CDR3 DNA: TGTGCCACCAGTTTCGGGGGAGGATCAGGTGAAAAACTGTTTTTT
V gene: TRBV3-1/TRBV3-2; clone size: NA; D gene: NA; CDR3 length: 18; J gene: TRBJ1-6; CDR3 protein: CASSQDRGGGAYNSPLHF; CDR3 DNA: TGTGCCAGCAGCCAAGATAGAGGGGGGGGTGCCTATAATTCACCCCTCCACTTT
V gene: TRBV7-2; clone size: few; D gene: NA; CDR3 length: 11; J gene: TRBJ2-7; CDR3 protein: CASSILYEQYF; CDR3 DNA: TGTGCCAGCAGCATCCTTTACGAGCAGTACTTC
V gene: TRBV7-6; clone size: few; D gene: NA; CDR3 length: 14; J gene: TRBJ1-2; CDR3 protein: CASSLDQGNYGYTF; CDR3 DNA: TGTGCCAGCAGCTTAGATCAGGGCAACTATGGCTACACCTTC
V gene: TRBV30; clone size: few; D gene: NA; CDR3 length: 12; J gene: TRBJ2-5; CDR3 protein: CAWSIPMETQYF; CDR3 DNA: TGTGCCTGGAGTATTCCAATGGAGACCCAGTACTTC
V gene: TRBV5-5; clone size: NA; D gene: TRBD1; CDR3 length: 15; J gene: TRBJ1-2; CDR3 protein: CASSLRQGDYYGYTF; CDR3 DNA: TGTGCCAGCAGCTTAAGACAGGGGGATTACTATGGCTACACCTTC
V gene: TRBV4-1; clone size: NA; D gene: NA; CDR3 length: 14; J gene: TRBJ1-2; CDR3 protein: CASSQGGQAYGYTF; CDR3 DNA: TGCGCCAGCAGCCAAGGGGGACAAGCCTATGGCTACACCTTC
V gene: TRBV4-3; clone size: NA; D gene: NA; CDR3 length: 16; J gene: TRBJ1-2; CDR3 protein: CASSQDYHQVNYGYTF; CDR3 DNA: TGCGCCAGCAGCCAAGATTATCATCAGGTAAACTATGGCTACACCTTC
V gene: TRBV6-5; clone size: NA; D gene: TRBD1; CDR3 length: 15; J gene: TRBJ2-3; CDR3 protein: CASSYTGAVTDTQYF; CDR3 DNA: TGTGCCAGCAGTTACACAGGGGCGGTCACAGATACGCAGTATTTT
V gene: TRBV19; clone size: NA; D gene: NA; CDR3 length: 13; J gene: TRBJ1-5; CDR3 protein: CASSQQGYQPQHF; CDR3 DNA: TGTGCCAGTAGTCAGCAGGGGTATCAGCCCCAGCATTTT
V gene: TRBV29-1; clone size: NA; D gene: TRBD2; CDR3 length: 13; J gene: TRBJ2-7; CDR3 protein: CSVGTSSNYEQYF; CDR3 DNA: TGCAGCGTTGGGACTAGCTCTAACTACGAGCAGTACTTC
V gene: TRBV4-1; clone size: NA; D gene: NA; CDR3 length: 14; J gene: TRBJ2-1; CDR3 protein: CASSQVRRSHEQFF; CDR3 DNA: TGCGCCAGCAGCCAAGTGCGGCGAAGTCATGAGCAGTTCTTC
V gene: TRBV5-1; clone size: NA; D gene: NA; CDR3 length: 12; J gene: TRBJ1-1; CDR3 protein: CASSSMNTEAFF; CDR3 DNA: TGCGCCAGCAGCTCAATGAACACTGAAGCTTTCTTT
V gene: TRBV28; clone size: NA; D gene: TRBD2; CDR3 length: 16; J gene: TRBJ2-1; CDR3 protein: CASSHPPSGRTNEQFF; CDR3 DNA: TGTGCCAGCAGTCACCCCCCTAGCGGGAGAACCAATGAGCAGTTCTTC
V gene: TRBV11-1; clone size: NA; D gene: NA; CDR3 length: 14; J gene: TRBJ1-1; CDR3 protein: CAVSLSRANTEAFF; CDR3 DNA: TGTGCCGTGAGTCTAAGCAGGGCGAACACTGAAGCTTTCTTT
V gene: TRBV9; clone size: NA; D gene: TRBD1; CDR3 length: 15; J gene: TRBJ1-5; CDR3 protein: CASSVGTGGYQPQHF; CDR3 DNA: TGTGCCAGCAGCGTAGGGACAGGGGGCTATCAGCCCCAGCATTTT
V gene: TRBV5-1; clone size: once; D gene: TRBD2; CDR3 length: 16; J gene: TRBJ2-1; CDR3 protein: CASSLTSGGAYNEQFF; CDR3 DNA: TGCGCCAGCAGTCTGACTAGCGGGGGGGCCTACAATGAGCAGTTCTTC
V gene: TRBV7-9; clone size: NA; D gene: TRBD1; CDR3 length: 15; J gene: TRBJ2-1; CDR3 protein: CASRMDRGPYNEQFF; CDR3 DNA: TGTGCCAGCAGGATGGACAGGGGCCCCTACAATGAGCAGTTCTTC
V gene: TRBV5-1; clone size: once; D gene: TRBD1; CDR3 length: 16; J gene: TRBJ1-1; CDR3 protein: CASSLARGPPNTEAFF; CDR3 DNA: TGCGCCAGCAGCTTGGCCAGGGGGCCGCCGAACACTGAAGCTTTCTTT
V gene: TRBV18; clone size: once; D gene: TRBD2; CDR3 length: 16; J gene: TRBJ2-3; CDR3 protein: CASSPGTSGTLDTQYF; CDR3 DNA: TGTGCCAGCTCACCAGGAACTAGCGGGACTTTGGATACGCAGTATTTT
V gene: TRBV11-2; clone size: NA; D gene: TRBD1; CDR3 length: 14; J gene: TRBJ2-7; CDR3 protein: CASRNTGAHYEQYF; CDR3 DNA: TGTGCCAGCCGTAATACAGGGGCCCACTACGAGCAGTACTTC
V gene: TRBV3-1/TRBV3-2; clone size: once; D gene: NA; CDR3 length: 15; J gene: TRBJ2-1; CDR3 protein: CASSQDGQWLDEQFF; CDR3 DNA: TGTGCCAGCAGCCAAGATGGACAGTGGTTGGATGAGCAGTTCTTC
V gene: TRBV5-6; clone size: NA; D gene: NA; CDR3 length: 14; J gene: TRBJ2-7; CDR3 protein: CASSSGQRGYEQYF; CDR3 DNA: TGTGCCAGCAGCTCCGGACAGAGGGGGTACGAGCAGTACTTC
V gene: TRBV28; clone size: NA; D gene: TRBD1; CDR3 length: 16; J gene: TRBJ2-7; CDR3 protein: CASSWSGTESSYEQYF; CDR3 DNA: TGTGCCAGCAGTTGGTCCGGGACAGAAAGCTCCTACGAGCAGTACTTC
V gene: TRBV6-6; clone size: once; D gene: NA; CDR3 length: 16; J gene: TRBJ1-6; CDR3 protein: CASSYPLGGRDSPLHF; CDR3 DNA: TGTGCCAGCAGTTACCCCCTAGGGGGGAGGGATTCACCCCTCCACTTT
V gene: TRBV5-1; clone size: NA; D gene: TRBD2; CDR3 length: 16; J gene: TRBJ2-2; CDR3 protein: CASSSSPTSRTGELFF; CDR3 DNA: TGCGCCAGCAGCTCTTCCCCGACTAGCCGCACCGGGGAGCTGTTTTTT
V gene: TRBV20-1; clone size: NA; D gene: NA; CDR3 length: 11; J gene: TRBJ1-2; CDR3 protein: CSARSPGGYTF; CDR3 DNA: TGCAGTGCCAGATCTCCCGGTGGCTACACCTTC
V gene: TRBV10-2; clone size: NA; D gene: TRBD1; CDR3 length: 14; J gene: TRBJ2-5; CDR3 protein: CASGDRGVQETQYF; CDR3 DNA: TGCGCCAGCGGCGACAGGGGGGTTCAAGAGACCCAGTACTTC
V gene: TRBV12-3/TRBV12-4; clone size: NA; D gene: TRBD1; CDR3 length: 12; J gene: TRBJ2-7; CDR3 protein: CASSPTGDEQYF; CDR3 DNA: TGTGCCAGCAGTCCCACAGGGGACGAGCAGTACTTC
V gene: TRBV27; clone size: NA; D gene: TRBD2; CDR3 length: 15; J gene: TRBJ2-3; CDR3 protein: CASAVAGDWTDTQYF; CDR3 DNA: TGTGCCAGCGCAGTAGCGGGAGATTGGACAGATACGCAGTATTTT
V gene: TRBV5-6; clone size: NA; D gene: NA; CDR3 length: 14; J gene: TRBJ2-7; CDR3 protein: CASSSIYQGYEQYF; CDR3 DNA: TGTGCCAGCAGCTCGATATACCAGGGTTACGAGCAGTACTTC
V gene: TRBV5-1; clone size: NA; D gene: NA; CDR3 length: 12; J gene: TRBJ2-7; CDR3 protein: CASSLQGGEQYF; CDR3 DNA: TGCGCCAGCAGCTTGCAGGGTGGCGAGCAGTACTTC
V gene: TRBV5-8; clone size: NA; D gene: NA; CDR3 length: 15; J gene: TRBJ2-1; CDR3 protein: CASSLAGQIYNEQFF; CDR3 DNA: TGTGCCAGCAGCTTGGCCGGACAGATATACAATGAGCAGTTCTTC
V gene: TRBV29-1; clone size: once; D gene: NA; CDR3 length: 15; J gene: TRBJ2-3; CDR3 protein: CSVLYSGKAGDTQYF; CDR3 DNA: TGCAGCGTTCTCTATTCAGGGAAGGCTGGGGATACGCAGTATTTT
V gene: TRBV28; clone size: NA; D gene: TRBD1; CDR3 length: 13; J gene: TRBJ2-7; CDR3 protein: CASSFPTGRTEYF; CDR3 DNA: TGTGCCAGCAGTTTCCCGACAGGGCGGACTGAGTACTTC
V gene: TRBV3-1/TRBV3-2; clone size: NA; D gene: NA; CDR3 length: 13; J gene: TRBJ2-3; CDR3 protein: CASSQGDRGGQYF; CDR3 DNA: TGTGCCAGCAGCCAAGGGGACCGGGGAGGGCAGTATTTT
V gene: TRBV24-1; clone size: NA; D gene: NA; CDR3 length: 14; J gene: TRBJ1-5; CDR3 protein: CATSDLGGDQPQHF; CDR3 DNA: TGTGCCACCAGTGATTTGGGCGGGGATCAGCCCCAGCATTTT
V gene: TRBV9; clone size: few; D gene: TRBD2; CDR3 length: 16; J gene: TRBJ2-2; CDR3 protein: CASSVPAGANTGELFF; CDR3 DNA: TGTGCCAGCAGCGTACCGGCGGGAGCGAACACCGGGGAGCTGTTTTTT